Listed below are T cell receptor beta chains from one sample, sequenced in a study of cytomegalovirus exposure and HLA in healthy donors. TCRdb keeps only in-frame clones here, not all; method: immunoSEQ multiplex PCR. The sample shows about 160,000 clones, roughly 79% of them seen only once. The sample consisted of PBMCs. The receptors were sampled from a woman aged 40 to 49 in good health and CMV-seronegative. CDR3s include the opening cysteine and the closing phenylalanine or tryptophan. D genes are given only for firm matches.

v_gene	d_gene	j_gene	CDR3nt	CDR3aa
TRBV19	TRBD2	TRBJ2-1	TGTGCCAGTAGTCTAGACCCTCGGGACTACTACAATGAGCAGTTCTTC	CASSLDPRDYYNEQFF
TRBV6-5	NA	TRBJ2-7	TGTGCCAGCAGGCCCACCAGGACAGTAGCCTACGAGCAGTACTTC	CASRPTRTVAYEQYF
TRBV5-1	TRBD1	TRBJ1-4	TGCGCCAGCAGCCTTACGACAGGGTATAATGAAAAACTGTTTTTT	CASSLTTGYNEKLFF
TRBV7-2	TRBD2	TRBJ2-5	TGTGCCAGCAGCCACGGGAGGACGGAGACCCAGTACTTC	CASSHGRTETQYF
TRBV2	NA	TRBJ1-2	TGTGCCAGCCCCCTACCTGGGACTGGGAATGGCTACACCTTC	CASPLPGTGNGYTF
TRBV30	NA	TRBJ1-1	TGTGCCTGGACCCTGGGACATTCGGGGACTGAAGCTTTCTTT	CAWTLGHSGTEAFF
TRBV4-2	TRBD1	TRBJ1-3	TGTGCCAGCAGCCAAGGGACAGGCGTTAACACCATATATTTT	CASSQGTGVNTIYF
TRBV5-1	TRBD2	TRBJ2-7	TGCGCCAGCAGTCCCACCGGACTAGCGGTTTCCTACGAGCAGTACTTC	CASSPTGLAVSYEQYF
TRBV2	TRBD2	TRBJ2-7	TGTGCCAGCAGTGAGTCAGTGGGGCTAGCGGGAGGCGAGCAGTACTTC	CASSESVGLAGGEQYF
TRBV5-5	TRBD2	TRBJ2-7	TGTGCCAGCAGCTTGGAGTCTAGCGGTACCTTGGAGCAGTACTTC	CASSLESSGTLEQYF
TRBV6-1	NA	TRBJ2-2	TGTGCCAGCAGTGAGAGCGGCCTCAACACCGGGGAGCTGTTTTTT	CASSESGLNTGELFF
TRBV5-1	TRBD2	TRBJ2-7	TGCGCCAGCAGCTCAGGCTCACTAGCGCCCTACGAGCAGTACTTC	CASSSGSLAPYEQYF
TRBV2	TRBD2	TRBJ2-7	TGTGCCAGCAGTGAAGGGACTAGCGGGAGGGCCCAGCAGTACTTC	CASSEGTSGRAQQYF